This T cell receptor (beta chain) originates from a study of PD-1 blockade in classical Hodgkin lymphoma. Study-level background: Once every 2 weeks, patients received intravenous nivolumab at 3 mg/kg.

Generated by immunoSEQ multiplex PCR, the TCRdb table keeps only in-frame clones and is missing some. The table records around 23,000 clones, approximately 85% of them present only once. This clone occurred once. Sample time point: cycle 4 day 1 (C4D1), after more than five weeks of nivolumab. Each of the patients experienced relapse following autologous stem cell transplantation, and their brentuximab vedotin exposure differed. Best responses included complete response and partial response; otherwise, the best response was progressive disease. Germline assignment: CDR1 LGHNA and CDR2 YSLEER. This CDR3 spans 15 amino acids. The V end was cut by 4 bases, the J end by 0 bases, with 12 bases between.

The origin of this receptor is a human donor with classical Hodgkin lymphoma. This sample comprised peripheral blood mononuclear cells (PBMCs), obtained before the fourth cycle of nivolumab. The J gene is TRBJ1-2, the V gene TRBV4-3; D gene unclear. DNA of the CDR3: TGCGCCAGCAGCCCGGGCAGCGGAGCTAACTATGGCTACACCTTC. Amino acid sequence: CASSPGSGANYGYTF.